Sequencing of this T cell receptor (beta chain) was carried out in a study of T cells in Graves' hyperthyroidism and ophthalmopathy. There are many counts of this clonotype. This CDR3 is 16 amino acids long. Germline V gives CDR1 MDHEN, CDR2 SYDVKM. Trimming pared 5 bases from V and 3 bases from J, leaving 18 bases between. Regions amplified from RNA transcripts were the TCR beta CDR3 regions. With the HTBI primer set, the TCR CDR3 went through a first round of RT-PCR. TCRdb itself ran the multiplex PCR reads through MiXCR, one entry per CDR3 protein. The data show roughly 630,000 distinct CDR3 sequences, 15% to 18% seen once.

The rearrangement uses TRBV28 and TRBJ2-3, with D possibly TRBD2 on 5 matching bases. Sequencing input: blood. The receptor was derived from a woman aged 25-40 years with Graves' hyperthyroidism. CDR3 in amino acids: CASSSRDQAGTDTQYF. The CDR3 DNA follows: TGTGCCAGCAGTAGCCGGGATCAAGCCGGTACAGATACGCAGTATTTT.